This T cell receptor (beta chain) was captured in a study of PD-L1 blockade in urothelial cancer. Across the whole study: At 6 weeks and at 3 weeks (second dose) after treatment start, blood was analyzed.

The repertoire was sequenced with immunoSEQ multiplex PCR; TCRdb's copy has only in-frame clones and lacks some. The sample comprises some 51,000 clones, about 90% of which are singletons, and 16% rests with the top ten. Germline loops: CDR1 GTSNPN, CDR2 SVGIG (reference sequence). The ends were cut back, 5 bases at V and 0 bases at J, with 11 bases in the middle. The CDR3 has 14 residues. The chain couples TRBV30 to TRBJ1-5, with TRBD1 as a possible D gene (6 bases). The input for sequencing was PBMCs, taken around atezolizumab (anti-PD-L1) treatment. This TCR was sampled from a man aged 55 to 70 with urothelial cancer. CDR3 bases: TGTGCCTGGGACAGGCTATATAGCAATCAGCCCCAGCATTTT. This encodes CAWDRLYSNQPQHF.